This entry lists 21 T cell receptor beta chains sequenced from one sample in a study of response to subunit inactivated influenza vaccine. TCRdb ran MiXCR on the RT-PCR reads and lists one entry per CDR3 protein. The table lists around 470,000 distinct CDR3 sequences, roughly 7.6% of them singletons. Source: PBMCs from blood, taken 23 months after vaccination. These receptors originate from a man between 50 and 69 years old who received an inactivated influenza vaccine.

This clonotype occurred many times. The chain has TRBV24-1 and TRBJ2-3; either TRBD1 or TRBD2 may supply D (5 bases each). Germline V CDR1 and CDR2: KGHDR, SFDVKD. Between the trimmed V and J ends, which lost 4 bases and 2 bases, there was a span of 15 bases. CDR3 length: 16 amino acids. The CDR3 nucleotides are TGTGCCACCAGTGAATGGGGACGGGAATCCACAGATACGCAGTATTTT. Its translation: CATSEWGRESTDTQYF.

The chain employs TRBV6-5 and TRBJ2-3, with no clear D. CDR1 and CDR2 (germline): MNHEY, SVGAGI. This CDR3 is 14 amino acids long. Trimming shortened V by 0 bases and J by 0 bases, and 4 bases separated the two germline ends. The CDR3 bases are TGTGCCAGCAGTTACTCGTCTAGCACAGATACGCAGTATTTT. It is translated as CASSYSSSTDTQYF.

This clonotype was seen only a few times. The gene calls are TRBV4-2 and TRBJ1-2; possible D gene TRBD1, 6 bases. Germline loops: CDR1 LGHNA, CDR2 YNFKEQ. Deletions cut 1 base from V and 4 bases from J, with 13 bases between. This CDR3 has 15 amino acids. The CDR3: CASSQGRGGGYGYTF. CDR3 nucleotide sequence: TGTGCCAGCAGCCAAGGGAGGGGGGGCGGCTATGGCTACACCTTC.

This clonotype has ten or more counts. CDR3 protein: CSARSTDSSYEQYF. For the CDR3, the DNA is TGCAGTGCTAGGTCGACAGACAGCTCCTACGAGCAGTACTTC. The chain joins TRBV20-1 to TRBJ2-7, with D possibly matching TRBD1 (5 bases). There are 14 residues in the CDR3. CDR1 and CDR2 (germline): DFQATT, SNEGSKA (reference sequence). Trimming took 3 bases from V and 0 from J, leaving 12 bases between them.

This clonotype was seen at least ten times. The chain combines TRBV3-1 with TRBJ1-5, with 9 bases aligning to TRBD1. Per germline, CDR1 LGHDT and CDR2 YNNKEL (reference sequence). The CDR3 runs to 14 residues. J lost 4 bases, V lost 4 bases, and 2 bases had no gene match. The CDR3 here is CASSRGQGNQPQHF. Here the CDR3 DNA reads TGTGCCAGCAGCCGGGGACAGGGAAATCAGCCCCAGCATTTT. The full variable domain, its missing parts supplied by reference TRBV3-1 and TRBJ1-5, is DTAVSQTPKYLVTQMGNDKSIKCEQNLGHDTMYWYKQDSKKFLKIMFSYNNKELIINETVPNRFSPKSPDKAHLNLHINSLELGDSAVYFCASSRGQGNQPQHFGDGTRLSIL.

V gene TRBV9 combines with J gene TRBJ2-1; 8 positions match TRBD2. This CDR3 has 18 residues. J lost 0 bases, V lost 0 bases, and 8 bases had no gene match. The germline gives CDR1 SGDLS, CDR2 YYNGEE. The CDR3 loop is CASSVELAEVGSYNEQFF. The CDR3 DNA is TGTGCCAGCAGCGTAGAACTAGCGGAAGTCGGCTCCTACAATGAGCAGTTCTTC.

This chain links TRBV5-6 with TRBJ1-5; D is undetermined. Per the germline V gene, CDR1 is SGHDT and CDR2 is YYEEEE. Trimming stripped 2 bases from V and 8 bases from J, with 11 bases between. The CDR3 is 13 residues long. The CDR3 protein is CASSLTGLEPQHF. The CDR3 DNA sequence: TGTGCCAGCAGCTTAACGGGTCTGGAGCCCCAGCATTTT.

This clonotype was recorded many times. The chain uses TRBV3-1 and TRBJ1-1; 8 bases match TRBD1. Germline-derived CDR1 and CDR2 are LGHDT and YNNKEL (reference sequence). J lost 9 bases, V lost 3 bases, and 9 bases had no gene match. CDR3 length: 14 amino acids. The CDR3 nucleotides are TGTGCCAGCAGCCACCGGGACAGGCCACTCCAAGCTTTCTTT. Protein product: CASSHRDRPLQAFF.

In this sample, this clonotype turned up a few times. The chain carries TRBV20-1 and TRBJ2-1, with 9 bases fitting TRBD2. Germline V gene lookup returns CDR1 DFQATT and CDR2 SNEGSKA (reference sequence). This CDR3 is built from 13 residues. CDR3 in amino acids: CSLRGRAGNEQFF. The CDR3 DNA follows: TGCAGCCTTCGCGGGAGGGCCGGCAATGAGCAGTTCTTC.

The chain uses TRBV2 and TRBJ2-5; D call uncertain. Trimming took off 2 bases at V and 0 bases at J, with 7 bases between the two ends. Germline V gene data show CDR1 as SNHLY and CDR2 as FYNNEI. The length of the CDR3 is 14 residues. Here the CDR3 DNA reads TGTGCCAGCAGTGAATTAACGAACCAAGAGACCCAGTACTTC. Protein: CASSELTNQETQYF.

This clonotype was picked up a small number of times. The CDR3 sequence is CSVEMGAYTGELFF. DNA for the CDR3: TGCAGCGTTGAAATGGGGGCGTACACCGGGGAGCTGTTTTTT. The chain carries TRBV29-1 and TRBJ2-2; D might be TRBD1 (6 bases). Germline V lookup: CDR1 SQVTM, CDR2 ANQGSEA. The CDR3 length is 14 residues. V gave up 2 bases and J gave up 3 bases, with 10 bases separating them.

The chain has TRBV5-1 and TRBJ1-5; D unresolved. The V and J ends lost 4 bases and 7 bases respectively, with 12 bases between them. CDR1 is SGHRS, CDR2 YFSETQ, per germline. This CDR3 is 13 amino acids long. The CDR3 spells CASSPETGQPQHF. Here the CDR3 DNA reads TGCGCCAGCAGCCCGGAGACGGGGCAGCCCCAGCATTTT.

This clonotype showed up just a few times. The V and J genes are TRBV20-1 and TRBJ1-2, with D maybe TRBD1 (5 bases). There are 13 residues in the CDR3. The V end was cut by 6 bases, the J end by 5 bases, with 16 bases between. Germline loops: CDR1 DFQATT, CDR2 SNEGSKA (reference sequence). Here the CDR3 DNA reads TGCAGTGCATGGGACCTCCTCGGGTATGGCTACACCTTC. Translation: CSAWDLLGYGYTF.

This clonotype occurred a few times. The rearrangement uses TRBV20-1 and TRBJ2-3; 12 nucleotides align to TRBD2. This CDR3 is built from 15 residues. Germline V CDR1 and CDR2: DFQATT, SNEGSKA (reference sequence). V lost 0 bases, J lost 6 bases, and 4 bases stayed unmatched. The DNA of the CDR3 is TGCAGTGCTAGAGATACTAGCGGGAGGAGGGATACGCAGTATTTT. Translation: CSARDTSGRRDTQYF.

This clonotype was detected a few times. DNA of the CDR3: TGTGCCAGCAGTTTACGAGATTCGACTAGCGGGACGCTTCGGCTGGGGGCCTACAATGAGCAGTTCTTC. This codes for CASSLRDSTSGTLRLGAYNEQFF. This chain connects TRBV28 to TRBJ2-1; 11 bases match TRBD2. This CDR3 is built from 23 residues. CDR1 and CDR2 (germline): MDHEN, SYDVKM. Losses at the gene ends were 2 bases for V and 2 bases for J; bases not matched to a gene: 23.

This clonotype was seen ten or more times. The chain joins TRBV5-5 to TRBJ2-2, with TRBD1 as a possible D gene (5 bases). The CDR3 is made up of 15 amino acids. CDR1 is SGHKS and CDR2 is YYEKEE in the germline V gene (reference sequence). Trimming took off 4 bases at V and 4 bases at J, with 14 bases between the two ends. The CDR3 region is CASSPEQGGTGELFF. CDR3 nucleotides: TGTGCCAGCAGCCCCGAGCAGGGTGGCACCGGGGAGCTGTTTTTT.

This clonotype was picked up a small number of times. V gene TRBV14 combines with J gene TRBJ2-7; 8 bases are a match to TRBD1. Germline CDR1 reads SGHDN; CDR2 reads FVKESK. Germline trimming cut 3 bases from V and 2 bases from J; bases unmatched to any gene: 6. CDR3 size: 15 residues. CDR3 coding DNA: TGTGCCAGCAGCCACTGGACAGGGCTTCCCTACGAGCAGTACTTC. It specifies CASSHWTGLPYEQYF.

This clonotype has a count of ten or more. The V call is TRBV25-1, the J call TRBJ2-7, with D possibly being TRBD1 or TRBD2 (5 bases each). V lost 5 bases to trimming and J lost 2 bases, with 13 bases between them. Looked up from germline, CDR1 is MGHDK and CDR2 is SYGVNS. This CDR3 has 14 amino acids. The CDR3 loop is CASSRDQGAYEQYF. The CDR3 DNA reads as TGTGCCAGCAGTAGAGACCAGGGAGCCTACGAGCAGTACTTC.

The chain combines TRBV6-5 with TRBJ2-5; D is undetermined. This CDR3 is built from 14 residues. Germline CDR1 MNHEY, CDR2 SVGAGI. The V end lost 2 bases, the J end lost 1 base, and 8 bases lay between the germline ends. DNA for the CDR3: TGTGCCAGCAGTTACGGTTGGATCCAAGAGACCCAGTACTTC. This encodes CASSYGWIQETQYF.

This clonotype has more than one count but fewer than ten. The chain has TRBV15 and TRBJ1-2; a weak D match, TRBD1 (6 bases). V lost 1 base and J lost 2, with 11 bases in between. CDR1 and CDR2 from the germline V gene are LNHNV and YYDKDF (reference sequence). This CDR3 has 15 amino acids. The CDR3, as DNA: TGTGCCACCAGCAGAGGACAGGCGCTAAACTATGGCTACACCTTC. Its translation: CATSRGQALNYGYTF.

The gene calls are TRBV5-1 and TRBJ2-3; 9 positions agree with TRBD2. Germline assignment: CDR1 SGHRS and CDR2 YFSETQ. The CDR3 covers 13 residues. The J segment lost 6 bases and the V segment lost 1 base, leaving 0 bases of the junction unmatched. As DNA, the CDR3 is TGCGCCAGCAGCTTGAGCGGGAGGGATACGCAGTATTTT. Protein: CASSLSGRDTQYF.